The present entry profiles one TCR beta chain with its context. V was pared by 4 bases and J by 6 bases, with 12 bases of the junction left unmatched. Germline V lookup: CDR1 SGHNT, CDR2 YYREEE (reference sequence). The CDR3 spans 16 residues. The sample comes from a study of blood T cell repertoires in COVID-19. Those who participated ranged in age from about 18 to 95 years and resided in some 24 US areas. In the original processing: How many nucleated cells were present was estimated from reference gene primer amplification. Repertoires were generated with immunoSEQ multiplex PCR, while TCRdb's copy carries only in-frame clones and drops some. V, J and clone size were drawn from that table, and D and trimming were deduced from the DNA. The table lists some 300,000 clones, around nine tenths of them singletons, with less than 3% in the top ten.

Specimen: PBMCs or T cells enriched from blood (not recorded which). The chain uses TRBV5-4 and TRBJ2-2, with 7 bases identical to TRBD2. The TCR comes from a woman between 50 and 59 years old who had been exposed to COVID-19. In DNA form, the CDR3 reads TGTGCCAGCAGCGGGACCGGACTAGTGGTAGCCGGGGAGCTGTTTTTT. It codes for CASSGTGLVVAGELFF.